The TCR beta chain described here comes from a study of T cells after yellow fever vaccination. TCRdb itself ran the 5' RACE reads through MiXCR, one entry per CDR3 protein. This table holds 250,000 to 400,000 distinct CDR3 sequences, 3.5% to 4.5% found once. This CDR3 is 14 amino acids long. Germline assignment: CDR1 MNHEY and CDR2 SVGAGI. V dropped 6 bases and J dropped 5 bases, with 16 bases sitting between them. This clonotype was seen at least ten times. The chain carries TRBV6-5 and TRBJ1-2; D call uncertain. This TCR was recovered from a man younger than 30 who received the YFV17D yellow fever vaccine. The material sequenced was PBMCs, taken 15 days after the yellow fever booster vaccination. The CDR3 bases are TGTGCCAGCAGATCCCCGGCCCGTGGGTATGGCTACACCTTC. Residues: CASRSPARGYGYTF.